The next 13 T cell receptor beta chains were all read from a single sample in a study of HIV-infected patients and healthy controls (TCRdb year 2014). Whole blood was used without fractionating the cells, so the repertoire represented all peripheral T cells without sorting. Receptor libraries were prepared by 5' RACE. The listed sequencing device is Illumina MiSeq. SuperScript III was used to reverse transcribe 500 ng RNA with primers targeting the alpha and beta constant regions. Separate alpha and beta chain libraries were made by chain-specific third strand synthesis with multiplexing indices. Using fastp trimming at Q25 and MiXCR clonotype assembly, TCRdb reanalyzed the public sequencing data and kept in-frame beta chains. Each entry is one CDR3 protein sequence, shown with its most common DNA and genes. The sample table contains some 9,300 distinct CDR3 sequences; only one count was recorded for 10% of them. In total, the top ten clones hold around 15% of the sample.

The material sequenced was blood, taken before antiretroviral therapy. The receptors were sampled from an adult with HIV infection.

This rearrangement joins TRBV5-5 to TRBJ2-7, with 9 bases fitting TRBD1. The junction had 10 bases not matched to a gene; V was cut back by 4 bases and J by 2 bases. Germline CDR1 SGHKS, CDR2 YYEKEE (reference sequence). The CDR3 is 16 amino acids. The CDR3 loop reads CASSDRHRGPTYEQYF. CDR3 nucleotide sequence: TGTGCCAGCAGCGATCGACACAGGGGGCCCACCTACGAGCAGTACTTC.

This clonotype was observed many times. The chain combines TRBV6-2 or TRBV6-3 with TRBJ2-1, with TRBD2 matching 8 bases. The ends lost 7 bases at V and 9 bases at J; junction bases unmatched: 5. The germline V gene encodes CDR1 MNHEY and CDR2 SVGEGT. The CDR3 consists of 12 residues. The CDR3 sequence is CASTGGRAEQFF. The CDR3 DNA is TGTGCCAGCACGGGGGGGCGGGCTGAGCAGTTCTTC.

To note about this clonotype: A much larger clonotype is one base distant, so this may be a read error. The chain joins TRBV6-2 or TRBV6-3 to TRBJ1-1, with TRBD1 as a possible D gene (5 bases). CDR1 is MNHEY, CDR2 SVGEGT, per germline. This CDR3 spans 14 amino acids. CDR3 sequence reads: CASSYGTENTEALF. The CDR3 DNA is TGTGCCAGCAGTTACGGGACGGAGAACACTGAAGCTTTATTT.

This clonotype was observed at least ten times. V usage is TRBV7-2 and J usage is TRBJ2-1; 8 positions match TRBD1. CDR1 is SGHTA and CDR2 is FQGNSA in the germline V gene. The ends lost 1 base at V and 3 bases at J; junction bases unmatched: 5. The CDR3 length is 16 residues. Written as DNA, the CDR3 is TGTGCCAGCAGCTTAGACGGACAGGGAGGCTACAATGAGCAGTTCTTC. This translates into CASSLDGQGGYNEQFF.

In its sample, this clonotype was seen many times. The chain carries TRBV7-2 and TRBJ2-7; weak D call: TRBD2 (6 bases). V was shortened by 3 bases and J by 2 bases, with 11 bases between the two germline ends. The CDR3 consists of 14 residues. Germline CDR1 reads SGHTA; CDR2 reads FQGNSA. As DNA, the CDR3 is TGTGCCAGCAGCTTCGGGAGTCTGCCCTACGAGCAGTACTTC. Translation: CASSFGSLPYEQYF.

In DNA form, the CDR3 reads TGTGCCAGCAGTTATAGGCAGGGGGAAGAGACCCAGTACTTC. It specifies CASSYRQGEETQYF. The chain joins TRBV6-5 to TRBJ2-5; 7 positions agree with TRBD1. Germline CDR1 and CDR2: MNHEY and SVGAGI. CDR3 length: 14 residues. The V and J ends lost 3 bases and 3 bases, in that order; junction bases with no gene match: 4.

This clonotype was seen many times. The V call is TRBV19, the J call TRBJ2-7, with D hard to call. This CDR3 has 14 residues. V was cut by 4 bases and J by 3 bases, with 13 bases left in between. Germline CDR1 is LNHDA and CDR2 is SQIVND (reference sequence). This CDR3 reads CASSKNLDGYEQYF. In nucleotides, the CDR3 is TGTGCCAGTAGTAAGAACCTGGACGGCTACGAGCAGTACTTC. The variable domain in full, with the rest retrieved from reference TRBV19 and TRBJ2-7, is DGGITQSPKYLFRKEGQNVTLSCEQNLNHDAMYWYRQDPGQGLRLIYYSQIVNDFQKGDIAEGYSVSREKKESFPLTVTSAQKNPTAFYLCASSKNLDGYEQYFGPGTRLTVT.

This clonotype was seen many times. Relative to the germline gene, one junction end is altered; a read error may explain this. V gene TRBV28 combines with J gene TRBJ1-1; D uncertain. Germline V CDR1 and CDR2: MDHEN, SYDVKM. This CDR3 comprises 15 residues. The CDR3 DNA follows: TGTGCCAGCAGACGGATGAGGAAAATGAACACTGAAGCTTTATTT. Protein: CASRRMRKMNTEALF.

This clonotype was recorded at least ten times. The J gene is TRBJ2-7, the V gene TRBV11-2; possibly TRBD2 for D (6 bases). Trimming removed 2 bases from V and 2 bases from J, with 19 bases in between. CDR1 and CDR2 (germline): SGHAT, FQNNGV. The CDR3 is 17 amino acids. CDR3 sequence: CASSLLLGTAGAYEQYF. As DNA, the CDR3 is TGTGCCAGCAGCTTATTATTGGGGACTGCGGGCGCCTACGAGCAGTACTTC.

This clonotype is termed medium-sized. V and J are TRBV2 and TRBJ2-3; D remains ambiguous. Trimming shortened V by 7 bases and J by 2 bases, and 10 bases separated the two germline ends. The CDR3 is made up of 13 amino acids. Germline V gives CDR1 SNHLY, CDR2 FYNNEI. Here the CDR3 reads CASTGLHTDTQYF. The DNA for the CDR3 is TGTGCCAGCACCGGGCTACACACAGATACGCAGTATTTT.

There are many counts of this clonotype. The CDR3 here is CASSVTSDHTGELFF. The CDR3 DNA follows: TGTGCCAGTAGTGTTACTTCAGACCACACCGGGGAGCTGTTTTTT. The chain recombines TRBV19 with TRBJ2-2; unclear D gene. The CDR3 runs to 15 residues. V shed 5 bases and J shed 3 bases, with 13 bases lying between them. Per germline, CDR1 LNHDA and CDR2 SQIVND (reference sequence). The whole variable domain, remainder taken from reference TRBV19 and TRBJ2-2, is DGGITQSPKYLFRKEGQNVTLSCEQNLNHDAMYWYRQDPGQGLRLIYYSQIVNDFQKGDIAEGYSVSREKKESFPLTVTSAQKNPTAFYLCASSVTSDHTGELFFGEGSRLTVL.

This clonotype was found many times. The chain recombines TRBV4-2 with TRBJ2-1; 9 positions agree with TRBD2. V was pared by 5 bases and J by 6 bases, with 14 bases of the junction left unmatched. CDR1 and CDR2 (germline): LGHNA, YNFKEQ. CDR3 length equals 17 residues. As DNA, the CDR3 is TGTGCCAGCAGCACTGTGGTGCGCGGGGGGGTACCCAATGAGCAGTTCTTC. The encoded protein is CASSTVVRGGVPNEQFF.

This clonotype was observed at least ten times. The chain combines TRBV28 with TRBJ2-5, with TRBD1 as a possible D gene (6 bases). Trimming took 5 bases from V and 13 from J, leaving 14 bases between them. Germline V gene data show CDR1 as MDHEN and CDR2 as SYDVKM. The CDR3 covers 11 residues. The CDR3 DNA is TGTGCCAGCAGTCCCGGGACACGGTTGTACTTC. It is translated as CASSPGTRLYF.